The rows below give T cell receptor beta chains drawn from one sample of a study of post-analysis software for immune sequencing data. TCRdb recomputed calls from the PCR reads with MiXCR, one row per CDR3 protein. The sample shows about 460,000 distinct CDR3 sequences, nearly 45% of them seen only once. What was sequenced was blood. The source is a girl aged 10-17 years with multiple sclerosis. CDR3s include the opening cysteine and the closing phenylalanine or tryptophan. The D gene is left open where the match is weak. Expanded clones are given a class, and other clones once, few, many or no size at all.

DNA: TGTGCCAGCAGTTCTTCTAGCGGGGAGTTCCAATTGGACGAGCAGTACTTC; CDR3: CASSSSSGEFQLDEQYF; size: NA; V: TRBV28; D: TRBD2; J: TRBJ2-7
DNA: TGTGCCACCAGTGATGGGGGAGTAGAGACCCAGTACTTC; CDR3: CATSDGGVETQYF; size: NA; V: TRBV24-1; D: NA; J: TRBJ2-5
DNA: TGTGCCAGCAGTTTGGGGTTAGTCGTAGACAATGAGCAGTTCTTC; CDR3: CASSLGLVVDNEQFF; size: few; V: TRBV12-3/TRBV12-4; D: NA; J: TRBJ2-1
DNA: TGCAGTGCTAGAGATCGGAGGGGCGGCTATGGCTACACCTTC; CDR3: CSARDRRGGYGYTF; size: once; V: TRBV20-1; D: NA; J: TRBJ1-2
DNA: TGCAGCGTTGGAACTTCGGGACAGGGGGTACAAGAGACCCAGTACTTC; CDR3: CSVGTSGQGVQETQYF; size: few; V: TRBV29-1; D: TRBD1; J: TRBJ2-5
DNA: TGCAGCGTTGAACGGGGGCTTAATGAAAAACTGTTTTTT; CDR3: CSVERGLNEKLFF; size: few; V: TRBV29-1; D: NA; J: TRBJ1-4
DNA: TGCAGTGCGGCGGGACTAGCGGGATATAGTTCCCACGAGCAGTACTTC; CDR3: CSAAGLAGYSSHEQYF; size: few; V: TRBV20-1; D: TRBD2; J: TRBJ2-7
DNA: TGCAGCGGTTCCAGTTGGGACACTGAAGCTTTCTTT; CDR3: CSGSSWDTEAFF; size: few; V: TRBV29-1; D: NA; J: TRBJ1-1
DNA: TGCAGCGTAAACAGGGGAGGTGGCTACACCTTC; CDR3: CSVNRGGGYTF; size: NA; V: TRBV29-1; D: TRBD1; J: TRBJ1-2
DNA: TGTGCCAGCACCTTCGACGGGGAGACCCAGTACTTC; CDR3: CASTFDGETQYF; size: NA; V: TRBV28; D: NA; J: TRBJ2-5
DNA: TGCAGTGCTAGCATTCGGGGGGCACTCGATGGCTACACCTTC; CDR3: CSASIRGALDGYTF; size: NA; V: TRBV20-1; D: NA; J: TRBJ1-2
DNA: TGCAGCGCCCGAGGGGTAGAAGAGACCCAGTACTTC; CDR3: CSARGVEETQYF; size: few; V: TRBV29-1; D: NA; J: TRBJ2-5
DNA: TGCAGCGTTTCGACAGACCAAAGTCCCTACGAGCAGTACTTC; CDR3: CSVSTDQSPYEQYF; size: NA; V: TRBV29-1; D: NA; J: TRBJ2-7
DNA: TGTGCCAGCAGTTTTACGGTCCAAGAGACCCAGTACTTC; CDR3: CASSFTVQETQYF; size: few; V: TRBV12-3/TRBV12-4; D: NA; J: TRBJ2-5
DNA: TGTGCCAGCAGTTTACTGGGACTAGCGGGAGGCGATGAGCAGTTCTTC; CDR3: CASSLLGLAGGDEQFF; size: once; V: TRBV27; D: TRBD2; J: TRBJ2-1
DNA: TGCAGTGCTAGGAGCGGCAGGGGTTTTGTGGGAGAGCAGTACTTC; CDR3: CSARSGRGFVGEQYF; size: NA; V: TRBV20-1; D: NA; J: TRBJ2-7
DNA: TGTGCCAACAGTGATACGGGGGGCTATGGCTACACCTTC; CDR3: CANSDTGGYGYTF; size: NA; V: TRBV6-1; D: NA; J: TRBJ1-2
DNA: TGTGCCAGCAGTTTTAGTACAGGGGGGTTTGGCTACACCTTC; CDR3: CASSFSTGGFGYTF; size: few; V: TRBV28; D: TRBD1; J: TRBJ1-2
DNA: TGTGCCAGCAGTTCGGCGGGAGACCCCTTCAATGAGCAGTTCTTC; CDR3: CASSSAGDPFNEQFF; size: NA; V: TRBV9; D: TRBD2; J: TRBJ2-1
DNA: TGTGCCACCAGCAGAGACCCCGGGACAGGATTTGGAGCTTTCTTT; CDR3: CATSRDPGTGFGAFF; size: once; V: TRBV15; D: TRBD1; J: TRBJ1-1
DNA: TGCAGCGTTCGTGATCCCTACGAGCAGTACTTC; CDR3: CSVRDPYEQYF; size: NA; V: TRBV29-1; D: NA; J: TRBJ2-7
DNA: TGTGCCAGCAGCTCGGGACAGTCCCTAGCCAAAAACATTCAGTACTTC; CDR3: CASSSGQSLAKNIQYF; size: few; V: TRBV7-2; D: TRBD1; J: TRBJ2-4
DNA: TGTGCCAGCAGCCAAGACCCAGGGGTCTCCTACGAGCAGTACTTC; CDR3: CASSQDPGVSYEQYF; size: NA; V: TRBV14; D: NA; J: TRBJ2-7
DNA: TGTGCCAGCAGTTTATGGCCAGGACAGGGAGGTGATGGCTACACCTTC; CDR3: CASSLWPGQGGDGYTF; size: NA; V: TRBV28; D: TRBD1; J: TRBJ1-2
DNA: TGTGCCAGCAAGGCGACGGAGACCCAGTACTTC; CDR3: CASKATETQYF; size: NA; V: TRBV2; D: NA; J: TRBJ2-5
DNA: TGCGCCAGCAGCCAAACGGGACTAGCGGGAGACGGCGAGCAGTACTTC; CDR3: CASSQTGLAGDGEQYF; size: NA; V: TRBV4-1; D: TRBD2; J: TRBJ2-7
DNA: TGTGCCAGCAGCTTCCGGCCCACAGATACGCAGTATTTT; CDR3: CASSFRPTDTQYF; size: NA; V: TRBV7-8; D: NA; J: TRBJ2-3
DNA: TGCAGTGCTAGAGGGGGGGACAGGGCCTCCTACGAGCAGTACTTC; CDR3: CSARGGDRASYEQYF; size: NA; V: TRBV20-1; D: TRBD1; J: TRBJ2-7
DNA: TGTGCCAGCAGTGAAACCCGGGGGAGGGCGACAGCCGCGGATACGCAGTATTTT; CDR3: CASSETRGRATAADTQYF; size: NA; V: TRBV25-1; D: TRBD2; J: TRBJ2-3
DNA: TGCGCCAGCAGCTTGGCGACTAGCGGAAACTACGAGCAGTACTTC; CDR3: CASSLATSGNYEQYF; size: few; V: TRBV5-1; D: TRBD2; J: TRBJ2-7
DNA: TGCAGCGTTGAAGATCCCCGCTTCGGAAAACTGTTTTTT; CDR3: CSVEDPRFGKLFF; size: NA; V: TRBV29-1; D: NA; J: TRBJ1-4
DNA: TGCGCCAGCAGGGAACAGGCCGATACGCAGTATTTT; CDR3: CASREQADTQYF; size: NA; V: TRBV5-1; D: NA; J: TRBJ2-3
DNA: TGTGCCAGCAGTCCCCCGTACTTC; CDR3: CASSPPYF; size: few; V: TRBV27; D: NA; J: TRBJ2-5
DNA: TGCAGCGTTGAAACTCGGGACGGACCCTACGAGCAGTACTTC; CDR3: CSVETRDGPYEQYF; size: few; V: TRBV29-1; D: NA; J: TRBJ2-7
DNA: TGTGCCAGCAGCCCAACTCTAGCGGGAGGCCACAATGAGCAGTTCTTC; CDR3: CASSPTLAGGHNEQFF; size: NA; V: TRBV6-6; D: TRBD2; J: TRBJ2-1
DNA: TGTGCCATCAGTGAGCCTAGCGGGGTAAGCACAGATACGCAGTATTTT; CDR3: CAISEPSGVSTDTQYF; size: NA; V: TRBV10-3; D: TRBD2; J: TRBJ2-3
DNA: TGCAGCGCCGGGACGGCGAGCTCCTACGAGCAGTACTTC; CDR3: CSAGTASSYEQYF; size: NA; V: TRBV29-1; D: NA; J: TRBJ2-7
DNA: TGTGCCACGGGGGATACGCAAGAGACCCAGTACTTC; CDR3: CATGDTQETQYF; size: NA; V: TRBV6-5; D: NA; J: TRBJ2-5
DNA: TGTGCCAGCAGTCCCCCTGACCGGTGGGAGACCCAGTACTTC; CDR3: CASSPPDRWETQYF; size: NA; V: TRBV3-1; D: NA; J: TRBJ2-5
DNA: TGTGCCAGCACCCTTTCCCAAACGAGAATCCTACCTAACTATGGCTACACCTTC; CDR3: CASTLSQTRILPNYGYTF; size: NA; V: TRBV28; D: NA; J: TRBJ1-2
DNA: TGTGCCAGCAACACGGACAGGGGATCCCACGAGCAGTACTTC; CDR3: CASNTDRGSHEQYF; size: few; V: TRBV6-1; D: TRBD1; J: TRBJ2-7
DNA: TGTGCCAGCAGCTCCTCCCTACCAGGGGCCTCCTACAATGAGCAGTTCTTC; CDR3: CASSSSLPGASYNEQFF; size: few; V: TRBV7-3; D: NA; J: TRBJ2-1
DNA: TGTGCCAGCAGCTTATTAGCGGCCGTCAATGAGCAGTACTTC; CDR3: CASSLLAAVNEQYF; size: NA; V: TRBV7-2; D: NA; J: TRBJ2-7
DNA: TGTGCCAGCAGTTACGACTGGGCCTCCTACAATGAGCAGTTCTTC; CDR3: CASSYDWASYNEQFF; size: NA; V: TRBV12-3/TRBV12-4; D: NA; J: TRBJ2-1
DNA: TGTGCCAGCAGTCCTAGCGGGGCCAGCTCCTACGAGCAGTACTTC; CDR3: CASSPSGASSYEQYF; size: NA; V: TRBV12-3/TRBV12-4; D: TRBD2; J: TRBJ2-7
DNA: TGCAGTGTTAGAAAACCTTCTAGCGGGAACTCCTACAATGAGCAGTTCTTC; CDR3: CSVRKPSSGNSYNEQFF; size: NA; V: TRBV20-1; D: TRBD2; J: TRBJ2-1
DNA: TGTGCCAGCACCACCAGGGCAATGAACACTGAAGCTTTCTTT; CDR3: CASTTRAMNTEAFF; size: NA; V: TRBV2; D: NA; J: TRBJ1-1
DNA: TGTGCCAACAGCCGTAGGGACGGAGTTCGGGCAGATACGCAGTATTTT; CDR3: CANSRRDGVRADTQYF; size: NA; V: TRBV7-9; D: NA; J: TRBJ2-3
DNA: TGTGCCAGCAGCCACCTCGGCGGGGGTACTAGCACAGATACGCAGTATTTT; CDR3: CASSHLGGGTSTDTQYF; size: few; V: TRBV7-6; D: TRBD2; J: TRBJ2-3
DNA: TGTGCCAGCAGCCTCTCAGGGATCGTACAAGAGACCCAGTACTTC; CDR3: CASSLSGIVQETQYF; size: many; V: TRBV9; D: NA; J: TRBJ2-5
DNA: TGTGCCAGCTCACCACCGGATCGGGGGTACAATGAGCAGTTCTTC; CDR3: CASSPPDRGYNEQFF; size: once; V: TRBV18; D: NA; J: TRBJ2-1
DNA: TGCAGTAAGCCCGGGACTAGCGAGAATGAGCAGTTCTTC; CDR3: CSKPGTSENEQFF; size: NA; V: TRBV20-1; D: TRBD2; J: TRBJ2-1
DNA: TGTGCCAGCAGCGCCCACGGGACTAGCGGGAGTAATGAGCAGTTCTTC; CDR3: CASSAHGTSGSNEQFF; size: NA; V: TRBV9; D: TRBD2; J: TRBJ2-1
DNA: TGTGCCAGCAGCCAGCCTGGACAGATGAACACTGAAGCTTTCTTT; CDR3: CASSQPGQMNTEAFF; size: few; V: TRBV4-2; D: NA; J: TRBJ1-1
DNA: TGCGCCAGCAGCTTGATGGGCGGGACAGGGACATTTTATGAGCAGTTCTTC; CDR3: CASSLMGGTGTFYEQFF; size: few; V: TRBV5-1; D: TRBD1; J: TRBJ2-1
DNA: TGCGCCAGCTCTGGGAGCTCTGGGGCCAACGTCCTGACTTTC; CDR3: CASSGSSGANVLTF; size: NA; V: TRBV5-1; D: NA; J: TRBJ2-6
DNA: TGTGCCAGCAGTTTAAACCAGGGGGCTAGGAATGAGCAGTTCTTC; CDR3: CASSLNQGARNEQFF; size: few; V: TRBV12-3/TRBV12-4; D: TRBD1; J: TRBJ2-1
DNA: TGTGCCTGGAGTGAGGGACAGGTAGCCCGAAACATTCAGTACTTC; CDR3: CAWSEGQVARNIQYF; size: NA; V: TRBV30; D: TRBD1; J: TRBJ2-4
DNA: TGTGCCAGCAGCCATTCCTCAGGGGTCACTAATGAAAAACTGTTTTTT; CDR3: CASSHSSGVTNEKLFF; size: few; V: TRBV4-2; D: NA; J: TRBJ1-4